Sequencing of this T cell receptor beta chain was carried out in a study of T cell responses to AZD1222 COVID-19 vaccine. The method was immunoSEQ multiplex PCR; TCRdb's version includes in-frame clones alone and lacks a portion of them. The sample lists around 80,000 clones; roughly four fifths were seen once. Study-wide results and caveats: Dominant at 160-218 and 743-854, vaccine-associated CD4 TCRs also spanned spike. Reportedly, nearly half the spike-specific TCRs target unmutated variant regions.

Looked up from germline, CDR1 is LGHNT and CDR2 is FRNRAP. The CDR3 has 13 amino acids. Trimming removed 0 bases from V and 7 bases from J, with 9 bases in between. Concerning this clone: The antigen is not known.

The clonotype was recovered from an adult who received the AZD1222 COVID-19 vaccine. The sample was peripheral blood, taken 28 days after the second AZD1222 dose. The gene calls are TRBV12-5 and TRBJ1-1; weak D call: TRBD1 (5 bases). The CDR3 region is CASGLVATVEAFF. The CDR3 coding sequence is TGTGCTAGTGGTTTGGTGGCGACAGTTGAAGCTTTCTTT.